A single sample is the source of the 10 T cell receptor beta chains below, sequenced in a study of siplizumab effects on memory and regulatory T cells. Sequenced by immunoSEQ multiplex PCR; TCRdb stores in-frame clones only, minus some. This table has roughly 26,000 clones, around 83% appearing once. Sequences were obtained from memory CD4+ T cells sorted from blood. Receptors were obtained from a human donor in good health.

The CDR3 DNA is TGCGCCAGCAGCTTGGGGGTTAGCACAGATACGCAGTATTTT. Amino acid sequence: CASSLGVSTDTQYF. The rearrangement links TRBV5-1 to TRBJ2-3; D is uncertain. V dropped 0 bases and J dropped 0 bases, with 5 bases sitting between them. The CDR3 has 14 residues. Germline V CDR1 and CDR2: SGHRS, YFSETQ.

The rearrangement links TRBV6-6 to TRBJ1-1; maybe TRBD1 (6 bases). Trimming took 5 bases from V and 5 from J, leaving 12 bases between them. Germline values: CDR1 MNHNY, CDR2 SVGAGI (reference sequence). The CDR3 runs 13 residues. This CDR3 is CASSQDSPTEAFF. CDR3 nucleotide sequence: TGTGCCAGCAGTCAGGACAGCCCTACTGAAGCTTTCTTT.

The J gene is TRBJ1-5, the V gene TRBV18, with a tentative D call TRBD1 (5 bases). The length of the CDR3 is 13 residues. The germline V gene encodes CDR1 KGHSH and CDR2 LQKENI. V lost 3 bases to trimming and J lost 7 bases, with 10 bases between them. DNA for the CDR3: TGTGCCAGCTCACCGGGGGTGCGGCAGCCCCAGCATTTT. Protein sequence: CASSPGVRQPQHF.

The chain links TRBV28 to TRBJ1-2; D is undetermined. The CDR3 totals 12 residues. Trimming took off 2 bases at V and 4 bases at J, with 5 bases between the two ends. Germline V CDR1 and CDR2: MDHEN, SYDVKM. The CDR3 region is CASSLDTYGYTF. CDR3 coding DNA: TGTGCCAGCAGTTTAGACACCTATGGCTACACCTTC.

V is TRBV18 and J is TRBJ1-2, with D possibly matching TRBD1 (5 bases). V gave up 4 bases and J gave up 5 bases, with 14 bases separating them. From germline, CDR1 is KGHSH and CDR2 LQKENI. This CDR3 is 14 amino acids long. Here the CDR3 DNA reads TGTGCCAGCTCACAATCGAGCAGGGAGTATGGCTACACCTTC. Protein product: CASSQSSREYGYTF.

The chain is built from TRBV5-4 and TRBJ2-7; possible D gene TRBD1, 5 bases. V was trimmed by 2 bases and J by 4 bases, leaving 10 bases between them. The germline CDR1 and CDR2 sequences are SGHNT and YYREEE (reference sequence). CDR3 length: 13 residues. The CDR3, as DNA: TGTGCCAGCAGCTTCGGCAGGACATACGAGCAGTACTTC. Its translation: CASSFGRTYEQYF.

The table lists this clone with a count of one. The chain uses TRBV6-1 and TRBJ1-5; D possibly corresponds to TRBD1 (5 bases). Per the germline V gene, CDR1 is MNHNS and CDR2 is SASEGT. V was clipped by 4 bases and J by 5 bases, with 9 bases between them. This CDR3 contains 13 residues. The CDR3 here is CASSGGFDQPQHF. The CDR3 DNA is TGTGCCAGCAGTGGGGGGTTTGATCAGCCCCAGCATTTT.

The genes are TRBV15 and TRBJ2-1; 9 bases line up with TRBD2. This CDR3 is 19 amino acids long. From germline, CDR1 is LNHNV and CDR2 YYDKDF (reference sequence). The V segment lost 3 bases and the J segment 5 bases; nucleotides outside the gene matches: 17. The CDR3 DNA is TGTGCCACCAGCAGTAACCCACGAGGGGCTAGCGGGAATCACAATGAGCAGTTCTTC. This gives the protein CATSSNPRGASGNHNEQFF.

This chain joins TRBV2 and TRBJ1-1; possible D gene TRBD1, 6 bases. V was cut by 6 bases and J by 1 base, with 9 bases left in between. From germline, CDR1 is SNHLY and CDR2 FYNNEI. The CDR3 loop spans 13 amino acids. The CDR3 DNA follows: TGTGCCAGCAGCTCGGACAGGAACACTGAAGCTTTCTTT. Translating gives CASSSDRNTEAFF. The full variable domain, rest sourced from reference TRBV2 and TRBJ1-1, is EPEVTQTPSHQVTQMGQEVILRCVPISNHLYFYWYRQILGQKVEFLVSFYNNEISEKSEIFDDQFSVERPDGSNFTLKIRSTKLEDSAMYFCASSSDRNTEAFFGQGTRLTVV.

A single count supports this clone. The V call is TRBV6-5, the J call TRBJ1-5; 7 bases fit TRBD1. Germline CDR1 is MNHEY and CDR2 is SVGAGI. The J segment lost 7 bases and the V segment lost 8 bases, leaving 8 bases of the junction unmatched. The CDR3 sequence is 13 residues long. CDR3 sequence: CASGSGQRQPQHF. CDR3 bases: TGTGCCAGCGGTTCGGGACAGAGACAGCCCCAGCATTTT.